Sequencing of this T cell receptor beta chain was carried out in a study of OX40 agonist ivuxolimab in advanced cancers. The assay was immunoSEQ multiplex PCR, and TCRdb's table has in-frame clones only and misses some. The sample has about 59,000 clones, 87% seen once. The sequence came from an adult with an advanced solid tumor such as melanoma, head and neck, liver or kidney cancer. The specimen comprised CD4+ or CD8+ T cells sorted from blood, sampled in a trial of the OX40 agonist ivuxolimab.

CDR3: CASSESGFEQFF. Here the CDR3 DNA reads TGCGCCAGCAGTGAATCAGGGTTTGAGCAGTTCTTC. The J gene is TRBJ2-1, the V gene TRBV10-2, with a tentative D call TRBD1 (5 bases). The CDR3 is 12 amino acids. Trimming pared 3 bases from V and 9 bases from J, leaving 9 bases between. In germline, CDR1 is WSHSY, CDR2 SAAADI.